The 20 T cell receptor beta chains presented below share a single source sample, sequenced in a study of Ad26.COV2.S vaccination and SARS-CoV-2 variants. Treatment defined: roughly 19 received Ad26.COV2.S at low or high dose, single or two shots; 5 received placebo; per-sample allocation not given. Collection of the samples took place on day 63 after the first injection of vaccine or placebo. Sequencing was performed with immunoSEQ multiplex PCR; in TCRdb, only in-frame clones are kept and a portion is missing. The sample lists about 280,000 clones, about 90% occurring once. This specimen was peripheral blood, taken in a trial of Ad26.COV2.S vaccine versus placebo. All receptors derive from a person between 18 and 65 years old who received the Ad26.COV2.S COVID-19 vaccine or a placebo.

The gene calls are TRBV7-9 and TRBJ1-1; D not resolved. The CDR3 extends over 13 amino acids. Germline V gene data show CDR1 as SEHNR and CDR2 as FQNEAQ (reference sequence). The V end was cut by 3 bases, the J end by 10 bases, with 15 bases between. The CDR3 nucleotides read TGTGCCAGCAGCTTCGACCCCCGGGCAGGAGCTTTCTTT. Amino acids: CASSFDPRAGAFF.

This sequence joins TRBV30 and TRBJ2-3; D uncertain. The CDR3 contains 12 residues. V lost 1 base to trimming and J lost 12 bases, with 14 bases between them. Germline values: CDR1 GTSNPN, CDR2 SVGIG (reference sequence). CDR3 sequence (DNA): TGTGCCTGGAGTGACGCCAACAGAGACCAGTATTTT. It translates to CAWSDANRDQYF.

The chain has TRBV19 and TRBJ1-5; D remains ambiguous. The CDR3 has 14 residues. V gave up 6 bases and J gave up 3 bases, with 12 bases separating them. From germline, CDR1 is LNHDA and CDR2 SQIVND (reference sequence). CDR3 coding DNA: TGTGCCAGTAGGGACGGGAGGCCCAATCAGCCCCAGCATTTT. It yields the protein CASRDGRPNQPQHF.

This clone has only a few counts. The chain joins TRBV27 to TRBJ2-7; tentative D call: TRBD2 (5 bases). In germline, CDR1 is MNHEY, CDR2 SMNVEV (reference sequence). The CDR3 loop spans 15 amino acids. V dropped 2 bases and J dropped 2 bases, with 13 bases sitting between them. CDR3 residues: CASSLKAGAAYEQYF. In nucleotides, the CDR3 is TGTGCCAGCAGTTTAAAGGCCGGAGCGGCCTACGAGCAGTACTTC.

This chain uses TRBV5-8 with TRBJ2-7, with D unresolved. V lost 0 bases to trimming and J lost 3 bases, with 7 bases between them. CDR1 and CDR2 (germline): SGHTS, YDEGEE. The CDR3 contains 13 residues. In DNA form, the CDR3 reads TGTGCCAGCAGCTTGGAACGACGCTACGAGCAGTACTTC. Amino acid sequence: CASSLERRYEQYF.

This chain joins TRBV7-2 and TRBJ1-1; TRBD1 is a possible D gene (6 bases). This CDR3 spans 13 amino acids. The germline V gene has CDR1 SGHTA and CDR2 FQGNSA. V was trimmed by 4 bases and J by 6 bases, leaving 12 bases between them. The DNA for the CDR3 is TGTGCCAGCAGCTCAACAGGGACTTCTGAAGCTTTCTTT. Protein: CASSSTGTSEAFF.

This clone was seen only a few times. The J gene is TRBJ2-7, the V gene TRBV7-8; 12 bases match TRBD2. The CDR3 is made up of 17 amino acids. After removal of 5 bases from V and 2 bases from J, the junction contained 10 bases not matched to a gene. Germline CDR1 is SGHVS and CDR2 is FQNEAQ. CDR3 coding DNA: TGTGCCAGCAGCCCCCCCATCAGACTAGCGGGAGCCTACGAGCAGTACTTC. Translating it yields CASSPPIRLAGAYEQYF.

The chain employs TRBV27 and TRBJ2-2, with 10 bases lining up with TRBD1. The V segment lost 7 bases and the J segment 4 bases; nucleotides outside the gene matches: 18. The CDR3 spans 19 residues. CDR1 is MNHEY and CDR2 is SMNVEV in the germline V gene (reference sequence). The CDR3 nucleotides are TGTGCCAGCACTTCCCTCGTTCGGGGACAGGGGCGATTCACCGGGGAGCTGTTTTTT. Protein: CASTSLVRGQGRFTGELFF.

The rearrangement joins TRBV4-3 to TRBJ1-2, with 12 bases that match TRBD1. V was pared by 3 bases and J by 3 bases, with 2 bases of the junction left unmatched. Per the germline V gene, CDR1 is LGHNA and CDR2 is YSLEER. The CDR3 has 15 residues. The CDR3 nucleotides read TGCGCCAGCAGCCAGGGGACAGGGGGCTACTATGGCTACACCTTC. This gives the protein CASSQGTGGYYGYTF.

V is TRBV6-5 and J is TRBJ1-2; D gene uncertain. The CDR3 loop spans 14 amino acids. Germline lookup yields CDR1 MNHEY and CDR2 SVGAGI. V lost 6 bases, J lost 5 bases, and 16 bases lay in between. The CDR3, as DNA: TGTGCCAGCAGCCACACATTAGAGGGATATGGCTACACCTTC. Translating gives CASSHTLEGYGYTF.

CDR3 sequence reads: CASSEALAGGSSSYNEQFF. CDR3 nucleotides: TGTGCCAGCAGTGAAGCGCTAGCGGGGGGGAGTAGCTCCTACAATGAGCAGTTCTTC. The chain joins TRBV2 to TRBJ2-1; 12 bases agree with TRBD2. J lost 0 bases, V lost 0 bases, and 6 bases had no gene match. The CDR3 covers 19 residues. CDR1 and CDR2 (germline): SNHLY, FYNNEI.

The CDR3 here is CASSYGPWDSEAFF. DNA of the CDR3: TGTGCCAGCAGTTACGGGCCCTGGGATTCTGAAGCTTTCTTT. The rearrangement joins TRBV6-2 or TRBV6-3 to TRBJ1-1; the D is unclear. Germline V gene sequence: CDR1 MNHEY, CDR2 SVGEGT. Trimming took 2 bases from V and 6 from J, leaving 13 bases between them. The CDR3 totals 14 residues.

The chain is built from TRBV19 and TRBJ1-4, with D possibly being TRBD1 (5 bases). CDR3 length: 16 residues. Trimming left V 10 bases short and J 4 bases short, with 22 bases between. CDR1 and CDR2 (germline): LNHDA, SQIVND (reference sequence). The CDR3 DNA is TGTGCCACTCCACTTAGACAGCTGCAAGATAATGAAAAACTGTTTTTT. Translated, it gives CATPLRQLQDNEKLFF.

The chain has TRBV6-5 and TRBJ1-5; 10 bases are a match to TRBD1. The CDR3 contains 15 residues. V gave up 4 bases and J gave up 7 bases; unmatched junction bases: 7. Looked up from germline, CDR1 is MNHEY and CDR2 is SVGAGI. This CDR3 is CASSSGQGIWQPQHF. In nucleotides, the CDR3 is TGTGCCAGCAGTTCGGGACAGGGGATTTGGCAGCCCCAGCATTTT.

The chain has TRBV12-5 and TRBJ1-3; D possibly corresponds to TRBD1 (5 bases). CDR3 length: 14 residues. Germline V gene sequence: CDR1 LGHNT, CDR2 FRNRAP. The ends were cut back, 3 bases at V and 4 bases at J, with 10 bases in the middle. The CDR3 sequence is CASGLGTVGNTIYF. CDR3 nucleotide sequence: TGTGCTAGTGGTTTAGGGACGGTAGGAAACACCATATATTTT.

This chain uses TRBV3-1 (or the pseudogene TRBV3-2) with TRBJ2-5, with TRBD2 matching 13 bases. The CDR3 contains 16 residues. With V trimmed by 4 bases and J by 5 bases, 7 bases remained unmatched. Germline V gene lookup returns CDR1 LGHDT and CDR2 YNNKEL (reference sequence). The CDR3 reads CASSRRLAGGTETQYF. The CDR3 nucleotides read TGTGCCAGCAGCCGCAGACTAGCGGGAGGAACTGAGACCCAGTACTTC.

The chain employs TRBV7-9 and TRBJ1-2; D unresolved. The germline V and J ends were trimmed by 1 base and 4 bases, with 10 bases remaining between them. Germline CDR1 reads SEHNR; CDR2 reads FQNEAQ (reference sequence). The CDR3 totals 14 residues. The CDR3 sequence is CASSLDEDIYGYTF. CDR3 nucleotide sequence: TGTGCCAGCAGCTTAGATGAAGATATCTATGGCTACACCTTC.

The rearrangement joins TRBV13 to TRBJ2-4; possible D gene TRBD2, 7 bases. CDR3 length: 15 amino acids. Per the germline V gene, CDR1 is PRHDT and CDR2 is FYEKMQ (reference sequence). The ends were cut back, 5 bases at V and 7 bases at J, with 18 bases in the middle. The CDR3 nucleotides are TGTGCCAGCAGCACATTAGGGGGGGCGGAGAACATTCAGTACTTC. Protein product: CASSTLGGAENIQYF.

This clone came up once. V usage is TRBV6-5 and J usage is TRBJ1-2; possible D gene TRBD1, 5 bases. The germline CDR1 and CDR2 sequences are MNHEY and SVGAGI. CDR3 size: 14 residues. V gave up 10 bases and J gave up 6 bases, with 21 bases separating them. CDR3 residues: CATADPTQAHGYTF. CDR3 nucleotides: TGTGCCACCGCGGACCCAACACAGGCTCATGGCTACACCTTC.

The chain has TRBV25-1 and TRBJ2-1; D remains ambiguous. The V end was cut by 1 base, the J end by 3 bases, with 7 bases between. The CDR3 spans 14 residues. Per germline, CDR1 MGHDK and CDR2 SYGVNS. The DNA of the CDR3 is TGTGCCAGCAGTGAATTCGGTTACTACAATGAGCAGTTCTTC. The encoded protein is CASSEFGYYNEQFF. The full variable domain, completed using reference TRBV25-1 and TRBJ2-1, is EADIYQTPRYLVIGTGKKITLECSQTMGHDKMYWYQQDPGMELHLIHYSYGVNSTEKGDLSSESTVSRIRTEHFPLTLESARPSHTSQYLCASSEFGYYNEQFFGPGTRLTVL.